The T cell receptor (beta chain) described here comes from a study of identical twins (dated by TCRdb to between 2015 and 2016). Study-level background: To test whether fetal clonotypes persist, the study used deep sequencing on TCR alpha and beta repertoires from monozygotic twins, unrelated adults of various ages, and cord blood. To rule out contamination, the twin experiments were replicated at different times with different library preparation protocols. Overall results and qualifications from the work: In beta out-of-frame sequences, excess twin sharing was weaker, because having fewer shared sequences lowered the signal-to-noise ratio. In monozygotic twins, out-of-frame TCR alpha sharing was systematically underestimated by recombination models, although the models agreed with sharing between unrelated individuals. Abundant cord blood beta clonotypes carried fewer insertions; young adult naive repertoires showed a weaker similar trend, while memory repertoires showed none. Because the same donors could not be followed over many years, the conclusions depended on cross-sectional statistical analysis. Compared with coincidental sharing between unrelated individuals, out-of-frame TCR alpha sequences shared between twins showed an excess of sequences with low generation probability. Invariant T cells such as MAIT and iNKT could partly confound zero-insertion analyses, though diverse VJ usage argued against this for most clonotypes.

The library was built by means of 5' RACE. TCRdb records Illumina HiSeq 2000 as the sequencer. Template switching introduced a universal primer binding site; the final cDNA contained a unique molecular identifier, enabling accurate counting of TCR cDNA molecules. Specific primers in the conserved constant-segment region were used to synthesize first-strand cDNA for TCR alpha and beta chains. To control for contamination, each cDNA library was double barcoded with a SMART-Mk sample barcode plus Illumina barcodes. Two successive PCR steps introduced TruSeq adapter sequences along with Illumina sample barcodes. TCR alpha and beta cDNA libraries were sequenced on the Illumina HiSeq platform with custom primers. From the authors' description of their analysis: Unique molecular identifiers were extracted from raw reads with MiGEC, and CDR3 positions were determined with MiXCR. Recombination models were inferred per individual with the repgenHMM and IGoR tools using an EM algorithm. Shared clonotype analysis was performed with the tcR package in R, normalizing sharing by the product of cloneset sizes. Out-of-frame nonproductive sequences were analyzed to study raw recombination free of thymic and clonal selection effects. TCRdb trimmed the raw reads at Q25, called clones with MiXCR and kept productive beta chains. Records with the same CDR3 protein are collapsed into one entry carrying the most frequent genes and DNA. V and J calls and clone size were set by TCRdb, not the authors. Recorded for this sample are around 670,000 distinct CDR3 sequences; approximately 6% of them occurred a single time. Of the sample, approximately 2% is held by the ten largest clones.

Only healthy Caucasian donors were included. Three unrelated non-twin adults were additionally sequenced: a male aged 18 to 29, a male aged 50 to 60 and a female aged 50 to 60. Miltenyi CD45RO+ enrichment and human naive T-cell isolation kits were used to isolate memory (CD45RO+) and naive T cells from PBMC. Concerning this clonotype: This receptor's antigen is unknown. No much larger clone is present one base from it, and per-base qualities are unavailable.

CDR1 and CDR2 are read off the germline V gene as LGHNA and YSLEER. V loses 0 bases, J loses 7 bases, and the germline ends lie 13 bases apart. The CDR3 measures 14 amino acids from cysteine to phenylalanine. The kept DNA is CDR3 alone, 42 bases in frame from the first base. The rearrangement joined TRBV4-3 to TRBJ2-7; TRBD1 is a weak D gene call, 6 bases matching. The sequence derives from a man aged 18 to 29 in good health. Sequenced sample: naive T cells sorted from blood. The meaning of the sample's cell subset or site label: cells isolated with a human naive T-cell isolation kit. The DNA sequence is as follows: TGCGCCAGCAGCCAAGAGAGTAGGGGGTTTGAGCAGTACTTC. This translates into CASSQESRGFEQYF.